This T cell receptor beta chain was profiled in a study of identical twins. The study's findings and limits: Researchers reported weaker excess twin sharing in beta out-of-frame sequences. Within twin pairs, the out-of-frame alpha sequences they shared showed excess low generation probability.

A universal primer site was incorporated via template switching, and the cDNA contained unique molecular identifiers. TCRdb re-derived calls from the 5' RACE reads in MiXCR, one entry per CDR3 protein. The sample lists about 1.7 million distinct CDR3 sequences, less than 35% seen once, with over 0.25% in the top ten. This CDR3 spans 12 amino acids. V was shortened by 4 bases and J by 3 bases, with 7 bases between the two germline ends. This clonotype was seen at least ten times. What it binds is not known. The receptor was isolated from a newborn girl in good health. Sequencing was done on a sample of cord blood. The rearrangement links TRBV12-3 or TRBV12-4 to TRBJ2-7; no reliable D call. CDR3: CASSSYDYEQYF. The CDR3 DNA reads TGTGCCAGCAGTTCGTACGACTACGAGCAGTACTTC.